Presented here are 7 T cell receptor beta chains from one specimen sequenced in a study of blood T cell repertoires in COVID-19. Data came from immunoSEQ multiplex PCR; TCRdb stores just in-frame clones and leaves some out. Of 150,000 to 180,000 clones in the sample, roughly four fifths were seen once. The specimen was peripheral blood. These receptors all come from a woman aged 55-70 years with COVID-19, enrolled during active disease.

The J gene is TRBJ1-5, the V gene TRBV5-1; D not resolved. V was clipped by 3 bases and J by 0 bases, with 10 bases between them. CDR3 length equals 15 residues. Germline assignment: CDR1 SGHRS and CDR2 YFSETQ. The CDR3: CASSSDGDSNQPQHF. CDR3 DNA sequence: TGCGCCAGCAGCTCGGACGGGGATAGCAATCAGCCCCAGCATTTT.

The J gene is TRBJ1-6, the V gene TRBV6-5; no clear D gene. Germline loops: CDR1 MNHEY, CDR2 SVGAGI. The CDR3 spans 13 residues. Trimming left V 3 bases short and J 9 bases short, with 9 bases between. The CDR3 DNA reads TGTGCCAGCAGTTATTCGGCGGTTTCACCCCTCCACTTT. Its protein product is CASSYSAVSPLHF.

In nucleotides, the CDR3 is TGTGCCATCAACCCCGGGACAGGGAGATCCGGGGCCTATGGCTACACCTTC. It is translated as CAINPGTGRSGAYGYTF. The genes are TRBV10-3 and TRBJ1-2; 9 nucleotides match TRBD1. Germline values: CDR1 ENHRY, CDR2 SYGVKD. V trimming: 7 bases; J trimming: 4 bases; junction bases outside the gene matches: 16. The CDR3 runs to 17 residues.

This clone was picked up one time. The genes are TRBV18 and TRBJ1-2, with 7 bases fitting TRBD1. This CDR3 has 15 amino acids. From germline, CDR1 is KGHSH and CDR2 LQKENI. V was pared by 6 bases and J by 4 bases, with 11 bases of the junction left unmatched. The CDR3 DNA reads TGTGCCAGCTCCGACAGGGTCTTAACCTCCTATGGCTACACCTTC. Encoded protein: CASSDRVLTSYGYTF.

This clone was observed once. CDR3 coding DNA: TGTGCCAGCAGCGAGCTACTACCCCTCTCCTACAATGAGCAGTTCTTC. Encoded protein: CASSELLPLSYNEQFF. The gene calls are TRBV5-6 and TRBJ2-1, with D uncertain. The CDR3 has 16 residues. In germline, CDR1 is SGHDT, CDR2 YYEEEE. V was trimmed by 4 bases and J by 0 bases, leaving 14 bases between them.

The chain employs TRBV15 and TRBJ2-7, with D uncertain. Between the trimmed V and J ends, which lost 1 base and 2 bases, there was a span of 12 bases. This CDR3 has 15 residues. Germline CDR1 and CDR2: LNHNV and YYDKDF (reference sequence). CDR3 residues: CATSRGAGEAYEQYF. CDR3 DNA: TGTGCCACCAGCAGAGGGGCAGGCGAAGCCTACGAGCAGTACTTC.

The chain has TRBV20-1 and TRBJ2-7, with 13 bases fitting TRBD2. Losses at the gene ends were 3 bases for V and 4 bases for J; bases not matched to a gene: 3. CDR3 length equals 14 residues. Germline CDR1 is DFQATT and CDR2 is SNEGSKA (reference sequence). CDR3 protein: CSASLLAGGYEQYF. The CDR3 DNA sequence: TGCAGTGCTAGTCTACTAGCGGGAGGGTACGAGCAGTACTTC.